The text below deals with one T cell receptor (beta chain). Its target is not known. The CDR3 extends over 15 amino acids. V lost 0 bases, J lost 4 bases, and 9 bases lay in between. The germline V gene encodes CDR1 LGHNA and CDR2 YNFKEQ. Primers for the PCR totalled 60 Vbeta and 13 Jbeta. TCRdb keeps only in-frame clones here, not all; method: immunoSEQ multiplex PCR. The sample has roughly 200,000 clones; roughly 84% are singletons. The source of the sample is a study of cytomegalovirus exposure and HLA in healthy donors. Whole-study results and caveats: Among TCR sequences, most were rare, though some public TCRs appeared in many donors.

Material: PBMCs. The source is a man aged 45-65 years in good health and CMV-seronegative. This chain links TRBV4-2 with TRBJ2-2; D might be TRBD2 (6 bases). The CDR3 here is CASSQEDGSTGELFF. CDR3 in DNA: TGTGCCAGCAGCCAAGAAGACGGGAGCACCGGGGAGCTGTTTTTT.